This T cell receptor beta chain comes out of a study of CD8 T cells in ankylosing spondylitis. TCRdb redid the calling of the 5' RACE reads with MiXCR, one entry per CDR3 protein. Of about 90,000 distinct CDR3 sequences in the sample, roughly 8.5% were seen once. Study-wide results and caveats: A TCR beta motif of several highly homologous variants seemed to mark ankylosing spondylitis blood.

Per the germline V gene, CDR1 is KGHDR and CDR2 is SFDVKD. V gave up 0 bases and J gave up 2 bases, with 10 bases separating them. The length of the CDR3 is 16 residues. This clonotype was recorded a few times. Its target is unknown. This chain connects TRBV24-1 to TRBJ1-5, with no clear D. The sequence was obtained from a male donor with ankylosing spondylitis. Sequenced material: blood, either unsorted or a sorted T cell fraction (not recorded which). CDR3: CATSDLAPRGNQPQHF. The CDR3 coding sequence is TGTGCCACCAGTGATTTGGCGCCGAGGGGCAATCAGCCCCAGCATTTT.